This passage covers 30 T cell receptor beta chains from one sample sequenced in a study of T cell repertoires in cytomegalovirus infection. MiXCR, applied by TCRdb to the reads, yields one record per CDR3 protein. The repertoire holds 450,000 to 600,000 distinct CDR3 sequences, around 30% seen once, with roughly 17% in the top ten. Antigens of these TCRs are unknown. The sequenced sample was cultured PBMCs, obtained from culture after CMV antigen stimulation. These receptors all come from a human donor in good health (CMV status not recorded). Some clones in this sample may be carry-over from other donors' samples.

The chain has TRBV27 and TRBJ1-2, with 12 positions matching TRBD1. With V trimmed by 5 bases and J by 8 bases, 15 bases remained unmatched. The CDR3 is 17 residues long. Germline V gives CDR1 MNHEY, CDR2 SMNVEV (reference sequence). This CDR3 is CASSIGPAGTGGLGYTF. The CDR3 DNA is TGTGCCAGCAGTATCGGACCCGCCGGGACAGGGGGCTTGGGCTACACCTTC.

This clonotype came up a few times. The V call is TRBV7-9, the J call TRBJ2-7, with TRBD2 identical over 7 bases. With V trimmed by 5 bases and J by 2 bases, 9 bases remained unmatched. The V gene's germline CDR1 is SEHNR and CDR2 FQNEAQ (reference sequence). This CDR3 has 15 amino acids. CDR3 bases: TGTGCCAGCAGCGACCTACTAGCGCGTACCTACGAGCAGTACTTC. It yields the protein CASSDLLARTYEQYF. Using reference TRBV7-9 and TRBJ2-7 for the parts outside the CDR3, the full variable domain is DTGVSQNPRHKITKRGQNVTFRCDPISEHNRLYWYRQTLGQGPEFLTYFQNEAQLEKSRLLSDRFSAERPKGSFSTLEIQRTEQGDSAMYLCASSDLLARTYEQYFGPGTRLTVT.

V gene TRBV18 combines with J gene TRBJ2-3; 13 nucleotides agree with TRBD2. Germline lookup yields CDR1 KGHSH and CDR2 LQKENI. With 6 bases clipped from V and 4 bases from J, the junction kept 7 bases outside the gene matches. The CDR3 totals 16 residues. The chain's CDR3 is CASSRGLAGTADTQYF. The CDR3, as DNA: TGTGCCAGCTCCCGGGGACTAGCGGGAACAGCAGATACGCAGTATTTT.

The V call is TRBV7-9, the J call TRBJ2-7, with TRBD2 matching 8 bases. Germline-derived CDR1 and CDR2 are SEHNR and FQNEAQ (reference sequence). The CDR3 extends over 15 amino acids. V trimming: 5 bases; J trimming: 6 bases; junction bases outside the gene matches: 12. CDR3 amino acids: CASSAPTGTRGEQYF. In nucleotides, the CDR3 is TGTGCCAGCAGCGCACCCACCGGGACTAGAGGCGAGCAGTACTTC.

This clonotype is a singleton in its sample. This chain uses TRBV7-9 with TRBJ2-5, with no clear D. Germline V CDR1 and CDR2: SEHNR, FQNEAQ (reference sequence). Trimming took 5 bases from V and 1 from J, leaving 11 bases between them. CDR3 length: 14 amino acids. CDR3 nucleotides: TGTGCCAGCAGCCAGCAAGGGTTCCAAGAGACCCAGTACTTC. It codes for CASSQQGFQETQYF.

In its sample, this clonotype was seen many times. The chain recombines TRBV7-6 with TRBJ2-3, with D perhaps TRBD1 (6 bases). V was trimmed by 4 bases and J by 11 bases, leaving 16 bases between them. CDR3 size: 13 residues. Per germline, CDR1 SGHVS and CDR2 FNYEAQ. The CDR3 sequence: CASSSIGGERQYF. CDR3 sequence (DNA): TGTGCCAGCAGCTCCATAGGGGGAGAGAGGCAGTATTTT.

The chain couples TRBV15 to TRBJ2-3, with 13 bases lining up with TRBD2. The V gene's germline CDR1 is LNHNV and CDR2 YYDKDF (reference sequence). The ends lost 1 base at V and 3 bases at J; junction bases unmatched: 1. This CDR3 comprises 16 residues. CDR3 in DNA: TGTGCCACCAGCAGAGGGACTAGCGGGAGTACAGATACGCAGTATTTT. Translated, it gives CATSRGTSGSTDTQYF.

V usage is TRBV7-3 and J usage is TRBJ2-1; D perhaps matches TRBD2 (7 bases). The CDR3 loop spans 17 amino acids. The V and J ends lost 5 bases and 6 bases respectively, with 23 bases between them. Germline V gene lookup returns CDR1 SGHTA and CDR2 FQGTGA. The CDR3 region is CASSTPVDGRGGNEQFF. The CDR3 region has the DNA TGTGCCAGCAGCACCCCTGTGGACGGAAGGGGGGGCAATGAGCAGTTCTTC.

The chain employs TRBV7-3 and TRBJ2-1; maybe TRBD2 (6 bases). This CDR3 has 12 residues. V was cut by 2 bases and J by 9 bases, with 8 bases left in between. From germline, CDR1 is SGHTA and CDR2 FQGTGA. This CDR3 reads CASSLHGSEQFF. CDR3 nucleotide sequence: TGTGCCAGCAGCTTACACGGGAGTGAGCAGTTCTTC.

The chain combines TRBV10-3 with TRBJ2-6; TRBD1 matches at 7 bases. Per germline, CDR1 ENHRY and CDR2 SYGVKD. The CDR3 has 19 residues. V dropped 6 bases and J dropped 1; count of bases not matched to a gene: 15. The CDR3 bases are TGTGCCATCAGCGACCGACAGGGTTTCGACTTATCTGGGGCCAACGTCCTGACTTTC. It translates to CAISDRQGFDLSGANVLTF.

This clonotype was seen repeatedly, ten times or more. The rearrangement joins TRBV19 to TRBJ1-6; D not certain. The V gene lost 7 bases and the J gene lost 5 bases, with 12 bases spanning the gap. Germline-derived CDR1 and CDR2 are LNHDA and SQIVND (reference sequence). The CDR3 contains 14 residues. CDR3 sequence reads: CASTFQAHNSPLHF. The CDR3 DNA reads as TGTGCCAGTACTTTCCAGGCGCATAATTCACCCCTCCACTTT.

The J gene is TRBJ1-3, the V gene TRBV25-1; TRBD1 might be the D (5 bases). The ends were cut back, 3 bases at V and 1 base at J, with 10 bases in the middle. The germline V gene has CDR1 MGHDK and CDR2 SYGVNS. This CDR3 is 15 amino acids long. CDR3 in DNA: TGTGCCAGCAGTGACGACAGAACTTCTGGAAACACCATATATTTT. Its protein is CASSDDRTSGNTIYF. Full variable domain (outside the CDR3, taken from reference TRBV25-1 and TRBJ1-3): EADIYQTPRYLVIGTGKKITLECSQTMGHDKMYWYQQDPGMELHLIHYSYGVNSTEKGDLSSESTVSRIRTEHFPLTLESARPSHTSQYLCASSDDRTSGNTIYFGEGSWLTVV.

Ten or more counts support this clonotype. The chain combines TRBV7-2 with TRBJ2-1, with D possibly matching TRBD2 (5 bases). The CDR3 is 15 residues long. V was trimmed by 5 bases and J by 9 bases, leaving 20 bases between them. CDR1 and CDR2 from the germline V gene are SGHTA and FQGNSA. The CDR3 loop is CASSRDRTIAVEQFF. The DNA for the CDR3 is TGTGCCAGCAGCCGGGATAGGACGATAGCCGTTGAGCAGTTCTTC.

The chain recombines TRBV12-3 or TRBV12-4 with TRBJ2-1; tentative D call: TRBD2 (6 bases). Trimming cost V 2 bases and J 5 bases, with 13 bases left between them. The CDR3 contains 15 residues. The CDR3 protein is CASSLIAGSDNEQFF. The CDR3 DNA reads as TGTGCCAGCAGTTTAATTGCGGGATCTGACAATGAGCAGTTCTTC.

This chain uses TRBV12-3 or TRBV12-4 with TRBJ2-1, with no clear D. V was clipped by 6 bases and J by 3 bases, with 12 bases between them. This CDR3 comprises 14 residues. This CDR3 is CASRPTGFYNEQFF. The CDR3 DNA reads as TGTGCCAGCAGGCCGACTGGATTCTACAATGAGCAGTTCTTC.

V usage is TRBV4-1 and J usage is TRBJ1-6; D unresolved. The V gene lost 0 bases and the J gene lost 8 bases, with 14 bases spanning the gap. CDR1 and CDR2 (germline): MGHRA, YSYEKL. The CDR3 runs to 16 residues. The chain's CDR3 is CASSQDLPLEDSPLHF. In nucleotides, the CDR3 is TGCGCCAGCAGCCAAGATCTTCCCCTAGAAGATTCACCCCTCCACTTT.

This chain joins TRBV4-1 and TRBJ1-2; 9 nucleotides match TRBD1. Germline lookup yields CDR1 MGHRA and CDR2 YSYEKL. Unmatched junction bases numbered 9, after V lost 4 bases and J lost 0 bases. This CDR3 is 17 amino acids long. Written as DNA, the CDR3 is TGCGCCAGCAGCCGCCCGGGACAGGGTCCACCTAACTATGGCTACACCTTC. As protein: CASSRPGQGPPNYGYTF.

V is TRBV6-4 and J is TRBJ1-2; the D is unclear. Germline loops: CDR1 MRHNA, CDR2 SNTAGT. The CDR3 is 14 residues long. V was cut by 2 bases and J by 8 bases, with 15 bases left in between. The CDR3 DNA reads TGTGCCAGCAGTGACAGAATAGGCTCAGGAGGCTACACCTTC. Translated, it gives CASSDRIGSGGYTF.

The V and J genes are TRBV10-3 and TRBJ2-5; D might be TRBD1 (7 bases). This CDR3 is 22 amino acids long. The germline V gene has CDR1 ENHRY and CDR2 SYGVKD. The V and J ends lost 5 bases and 5 bases respectively, with 39 bases between them. The CDR3 region is CAISRIDDRDPSAREGGETQYF. For the CDR3, the DNA is TGTGCCATCAGTCGAATCGACGACAGGGATCCGTCGGCGCGGGAAGGTGGGGAGACCCAGTACTTC.

This clonotype has only a few counts. The V call is TRBV7-2, the J call TRBJ2-5; D is unclear. The CDR3 has 13 residues. Trimming took off 2 bases at V and 5 bases at J, with 9 bases between the two ends. Germline assignment: CDR1 SGHTA and CDR2 FQGNSA. The CDR3 region is CASSLLWRETQYF. The CDR3 region has the DNA TGTGCCAGCAGCTTATTATGGCGGGAGACCCAGTACTTC.

Ten or more counts support this clonotype. The chain links TRBV7-2 to TRBJ2-1; D gene ambiguous. The CDR3 covers 12 residues. The V gene's germline CDR1 is SGHTA and CDR2 FQGNSA. The ends were cut back, 7 bases at V and 6 bases at J, with 10 bases in the middle. In DNA form, the CDR3 reads TGTGCCAGCAAACCCTCTCTCAATGAGCAGTTCTTC. This sequence encodes CASKPSLNEQFF.

The chain has TRBV19 and TRBJ1-5; 7 nucleotides agree with TRBD1. The CDR3 is 14 amino acids. J gave up 5 bases and V 4 bases, and 5 bases lay outside the gene matches. Germline V gene lookup returns CDR1 LNHDA and CDR2 SQIVND (reference sequence). The CDR3 DNA reads as TGTGCCAGTAGTACCTGGGACAGAGATCAGCCCCAGCATTTT. Amino acid sequence: CASSTWDRDQPQHF.

The gene calls are TRBV28 and TRBJ2-7, with unresolved D. V was pared by 9 bases and J by 7 bases, with 16 bases between. CDR1 and CDR2 from the germline V gene are MDHEN and SYDVKM. CDR3 length: 12 residues. The CDR3 region has the DNA TGTGCCAGTTATGCACGCCTCGGTGAGCAGTACTTC. It codes for CASYARLGEQYF.

The count of this clonotype is one. This chain uses TRBV29-1 with TRBJ2-3, with 7 positions matching TRBD1. The CDR3 contains 14 residues. V dropped 4 bases and J dropped 4; count of bases not matched to a gene: 8. In germline, CDR1 is SQVTM, CDR2 ANQGSEA. CDR3 sequence (DNA): TGCAGCGTTGTGCCACCCACAGGGGCAGATACGCAGTATTTT. This codes for CSVVPPTGADTQYF.

This clonotype has just a few counts. The genes are TRBV12-5 and TRBJ2-5, with D unresolved. V was trimmed by 2 bases and J by 4 bases, leaving 8 bases between them. The CDR3 covers 13 residues. Per the germline V gene, CDR1 is LGHNT and CDR2 is FRNRAP. CDR3 DNA: TGTGCTAGTGGTTTGCAAGTGGGAGAGACCCAGTACTTC. This sequence encodes CASGLQVGETQYF.

This clonotype was observed at least ten times. V and J are TRBV7-9 and TRBJ2-2, with 10 bases lining up with TRBD2. Germline V CDR1 and CDR2: SEHNR, FQNEAQ (reference sequence). This CDR3 region has 15 residues. The trim removed 5 bases at V and 5 bases at J, leaving 5 bases unmatched. CDR3 in DNA: TGTGCCAGCAGCCCCGGTAGCGGGAGGACCGGGGAGCTGTTTTTT. The encoded protein is CASSPGSGRTGELFF.

The rearrangement links TRBV27 to TRBJ2-1; 14 bases are shared with TRBD2. The CDR3 sequence is 15 residues long. Germline V gene sequence: CDR1 MNHEY, CDR2 SMNVEV (reference sequence). V lost 3 bases, J lost 8 bases, and 3 bases stayed unmatched. CDR3 sequence (DNA): TGTGCCAGCAGTTTCTCGACTAGCGGGGGGGATGAGCAGTTCTTC. This gives the protein CASSFSTSGGDEQFF.

Only a few counts were recorded for this clonotype. The chain recombines TRBV19 with TRBJ1-5; D call uncertain. There are 16 residues in the CDR3. Germline CDR1 is LNHDA and CDR2 is SQIVND (reference sequence). With 6 bases removed from V and 4 bases from J, the gap between germline ends came to 19 bases. The CDR3 region is CASSLRRAGRNQPQHF. Here the CDR3 DNA reads TGTGCCAGTAGCCTACGGCGGGCTGGGAGAAATCAGCCCCAGCATTTT.

The table lists this clonotype with a few counts. The chain combines TRBV12-3 or TRBV12-4 with TRBJ2-7; 7 bases agree with TRBD1. Trimming removed 6 bases from V and 7 bases from J; junction bases left unmatched: 6. The CDR3 has 12 amino acids. CDR3 residues: CASSRDSLEQYV. CDR3 in DNA: TGTGCCAGCAGCCGGGACAGCCTAGAGCAGTACGTC.

There are many counts of this clonotype. V is TRBV7-2 and J is TRBJ2-3, with D possibly matching TRBD1 (6 bases). Trimming stripped 4 bases from V and 0 bases from J, with 11 bases between. CDR3 length equals 15 residues. Germline V lookup: CDR1 SGHTA, CDR2 FQGNSA. The CDR3 protein is CASSSIGTSTDTQYF. The CDR3 DNA reads TGTGCCAGCAGCTCCATCGGGACAAGCACAGATACGCAGTATTTT.